This TCR beta chain was obtained from a study of T cell repertoires in ileal Crohn's disease. Repertoires were generated with immunoSEQ multiplex PCR, while TCRdb's copy carries only in-frame clones and drops some. The profile shows over 14,000 clones, around four fifths of them singletons. The CDR3 contains 14 residues. Germline V CDR1 and CDR2: SGHRS, YFSETQ. V dropped 1 base and J dropped 6 bases, with 11 bases sitting between them. The chain uses TRBV5-1 and TRBJ2-1, with D possibly TRBD1 on 6 matching bases. The source is an adult with Crohn's disease. Source material: ileal tissue. CDR3 sequence reads: CASSLSPGVNEQFF. In DNA form, the CDR3 reads TGCGCCAGCAGCTTGTCACCAGGGGTCAATGAGCAGTTCTTC.